The clone carrying this T cell receptor (beta chain) was counted a single time. The data stem from a study of control samples from healthy donors and cancer patients. Assay used: immunoSEQ multiplex PCR; TCRdb lists only in-frame clones, some missing. Here the sample spans about 80,000 clones, approximately 89% being singletons. The receptor's source is a man in his fifties in good health. Sequencing was done on a sample of blood.

The CDR3 is CASSLVPSGGGTYNEQFF. Here the CDR3 DNA reads TGTGCCAGCAGCTTAGTGCCTAGCGGGGGTGGTACCTACAATGAGCAGTTCTTC. The chain links TRBV7-2 to TRBJ2-1; 10 nucleotides align to TRBD2. The V segment lost 1 base and the J segment 2 bases; nucleotides outside the gene matches: 8. Germline CDR1 SGHTA, CDR2 FQGNSA. The CDR3 totals 18 residues.